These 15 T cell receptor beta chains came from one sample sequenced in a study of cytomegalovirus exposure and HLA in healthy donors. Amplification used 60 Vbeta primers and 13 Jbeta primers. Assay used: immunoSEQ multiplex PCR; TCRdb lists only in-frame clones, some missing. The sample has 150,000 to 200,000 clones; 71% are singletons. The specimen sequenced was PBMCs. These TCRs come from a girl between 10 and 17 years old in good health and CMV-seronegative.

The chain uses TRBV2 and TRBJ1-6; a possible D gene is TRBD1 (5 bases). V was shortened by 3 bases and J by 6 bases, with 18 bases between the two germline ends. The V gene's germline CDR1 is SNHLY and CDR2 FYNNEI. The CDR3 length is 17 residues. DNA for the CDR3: TGTGCCAGCAGTGAGGAGGAGGGGAAGTATCGTAATTCACCCCTCCACTTT. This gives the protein CASSEEEGKYRNSPLHF.

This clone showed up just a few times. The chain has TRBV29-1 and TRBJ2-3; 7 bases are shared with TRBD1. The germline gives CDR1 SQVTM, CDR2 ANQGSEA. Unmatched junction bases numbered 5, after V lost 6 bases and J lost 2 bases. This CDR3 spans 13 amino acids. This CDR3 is CSVKGQYTDTQYF. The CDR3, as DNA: TGCAGCGTGAAGGGACAGTACACAGATACGCAGTATTTT.

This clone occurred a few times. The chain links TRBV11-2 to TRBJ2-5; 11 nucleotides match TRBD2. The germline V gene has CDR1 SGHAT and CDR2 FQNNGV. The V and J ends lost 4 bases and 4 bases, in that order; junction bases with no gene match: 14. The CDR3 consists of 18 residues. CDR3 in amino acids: CASSSNNLAGGPLETQYF. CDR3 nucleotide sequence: TGTGCCAGCAGCTCAAATAACTTAGCGGGGGGGCCTTTAGAGACCCAGTACTTC.

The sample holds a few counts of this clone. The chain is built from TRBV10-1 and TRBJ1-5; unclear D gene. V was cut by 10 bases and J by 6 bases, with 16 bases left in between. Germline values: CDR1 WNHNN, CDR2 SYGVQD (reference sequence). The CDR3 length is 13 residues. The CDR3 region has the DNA TGCGCCACCAGGTACGGGGATTGTCAGCCCCAGCATTTT. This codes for CATRYGDCQPQHF.

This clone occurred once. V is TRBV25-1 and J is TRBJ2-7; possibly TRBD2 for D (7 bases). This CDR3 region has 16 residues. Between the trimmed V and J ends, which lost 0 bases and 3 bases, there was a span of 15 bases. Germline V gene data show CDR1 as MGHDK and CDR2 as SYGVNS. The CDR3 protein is CASSEYGGGPVYEQYF. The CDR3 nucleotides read TGTGCCAGCAGTGAATATGGCGGGGGCCCCGTCTACGAGCAGTACTTC.

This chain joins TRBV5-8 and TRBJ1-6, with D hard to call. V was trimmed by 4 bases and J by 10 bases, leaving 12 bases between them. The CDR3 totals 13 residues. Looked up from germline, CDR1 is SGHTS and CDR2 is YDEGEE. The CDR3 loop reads CASSATSRSPLHF. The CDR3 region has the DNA TGTGCCAGCAGCGCAACCAGTCGCTCACCCCTCCACTTT.

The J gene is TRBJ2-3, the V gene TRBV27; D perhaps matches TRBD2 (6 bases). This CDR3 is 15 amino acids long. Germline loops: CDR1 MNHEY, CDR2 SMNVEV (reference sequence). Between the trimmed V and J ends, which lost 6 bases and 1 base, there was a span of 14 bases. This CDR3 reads CASSMFGGRTDTQYF. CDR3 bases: TGTGCCAGCAGCATGTTCGGGGGTCGCACAGATACGCAGTATTTT.

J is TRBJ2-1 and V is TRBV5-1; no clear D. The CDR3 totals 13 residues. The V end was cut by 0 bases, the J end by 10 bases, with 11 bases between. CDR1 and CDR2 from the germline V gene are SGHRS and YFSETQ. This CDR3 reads CASSLAEGGEQFF. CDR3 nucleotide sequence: TGCGCCAGCAGCTTGGCCGAAGGCGGCGAGCAGTTCTTC.

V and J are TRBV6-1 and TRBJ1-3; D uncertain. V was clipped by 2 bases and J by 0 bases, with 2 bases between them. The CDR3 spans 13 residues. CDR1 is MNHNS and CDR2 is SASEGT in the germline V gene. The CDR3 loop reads CASSEYSGNTIYF. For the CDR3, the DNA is TGTGCCAGCAGTGAATACTCTGGAAACACCATATATTTT.

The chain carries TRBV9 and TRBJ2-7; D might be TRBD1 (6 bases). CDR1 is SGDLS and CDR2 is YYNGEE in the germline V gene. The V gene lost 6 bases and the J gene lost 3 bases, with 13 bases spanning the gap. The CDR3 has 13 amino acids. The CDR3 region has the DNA TGTGCCAGCAACCGACAGGAGATCTACGAGCAGTACTTC. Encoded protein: CASNRQEIYEQYF.

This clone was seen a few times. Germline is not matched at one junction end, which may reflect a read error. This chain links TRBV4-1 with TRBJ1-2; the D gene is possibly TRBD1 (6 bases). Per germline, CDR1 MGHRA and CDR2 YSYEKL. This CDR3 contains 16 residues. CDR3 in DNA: TGCGCCAGCAGTCAAGCTTGGGACACCGCTAATGATGGCTACACCTTC. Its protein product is CASSQAWDTANDGYTF.

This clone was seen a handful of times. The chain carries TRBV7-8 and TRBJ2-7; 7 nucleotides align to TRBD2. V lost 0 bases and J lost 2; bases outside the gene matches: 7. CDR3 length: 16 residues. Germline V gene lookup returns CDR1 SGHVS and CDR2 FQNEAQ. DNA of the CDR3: TGTGCCAGCAGCTTAGCGGAGGCCCGGGGGGCCTACGAGCAGTACTTC. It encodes CASSLAEARGAYEQYF.

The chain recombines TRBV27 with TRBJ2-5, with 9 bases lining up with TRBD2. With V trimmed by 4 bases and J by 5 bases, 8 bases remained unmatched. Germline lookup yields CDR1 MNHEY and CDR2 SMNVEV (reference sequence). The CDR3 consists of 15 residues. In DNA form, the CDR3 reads TGTGCCAGCAGTTCAACCAGCGGGGGGCGGGAGACCCAGTACTTC. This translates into CASSSTSGGRETQYF.

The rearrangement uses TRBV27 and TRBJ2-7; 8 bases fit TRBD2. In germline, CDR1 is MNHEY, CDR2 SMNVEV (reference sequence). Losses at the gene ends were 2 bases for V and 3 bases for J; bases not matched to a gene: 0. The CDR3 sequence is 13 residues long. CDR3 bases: TGTGCCAGCAGTTTAGCGGGGGGCTACGAGCAGTACTTC. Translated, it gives CASSLAGGYEQYF.

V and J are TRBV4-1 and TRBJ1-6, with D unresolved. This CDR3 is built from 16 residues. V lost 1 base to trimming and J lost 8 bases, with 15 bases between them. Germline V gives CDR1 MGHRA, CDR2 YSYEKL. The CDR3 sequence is CASSQGSEPPDSPLHF. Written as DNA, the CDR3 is TGCGCCAGCAGCCAAGGGTCCGAACCCCCAGATTCACCCCTCCACTTT.